A single sample gave rise to the 5 T cell receptor beta chains below, sequenced in a study of T cells of healthy individuals. Using its own MiXCR run on the 5' RACE reads, TCRdb lists one record per CDR3 protein. The top ten hold about 9% of the sample, which has just over 40,000 distinct CDR3 sequences, approximately 4.5% seen once. Receptor source: a human donor in good health.

This clonotype was seen repeatedly, ten times or more. The V gene is TRBV4-2, the J gene TRBJ2-3; TRBD2 aligns across 11 bases. Germline trimming cut 3 bases from V and 2 bases from J; bases unmatched to any gene: 4. Germline V CDR1 and CDR2: LGHNA, YNFKEQ. This CDR3 is built from 16 residues. The CDR3 reads CASSHLLAGDTDTQYF. The CDR3 DNA follows: TGTGCCAGCAGCCACCTACTAGCGGGAGACACAGATACGCAGTATTTT.

This clonotype has a count of ten or more. The chain couples TRBV29-1 to TRBJ1-1; tentative D call: TRBD1 (5 bases). The CDR3 consists of 14 residues. The germline V gene encodes CDR1 SQVTM and CDR2 ANQGSEA. Trimming took off 6 bases at V and 5 bases at J, with 19 bases between the two ends. CDR3 in amino acids: CSVTGDSQSTEAFF. The CDR3 region has the DNA TGCAGCGTCACCGGGGACTCCCAATCGACTGAAGCTTTCTTT.

The chain employs TRBV2 and TRBJ1-2; no firm D call. V lost 2 bases and J lost 4, with 14 bases in between. The germline V gene has CDR1 SNHLY and CDR2 FYNNEI. This CDR3 has 15 amino acids. This CDR3 is CASSERRQAVYGYTF. The CDR3 DNA is TGTGCCAGCAGTGAAAGGAGACAAGCAGTCTATGGCTACACCTTC.

The chain joins TRBV2 to TRBJ2-7; TRBD1 aligns across 11 bases. Germline CDR1 is SNHLY and CDR2 is FYNNEI. Trimming at V came to 8 bases and at J to 2 bases, leaving 2 bases not matched to a gene. CDR3 length: 13 amino acids. CDR3 nucleotide sequence: TGTGCCAGCGGGGGACAGGGGGCCTACGAGCAGTACTTC. Its translation is CASGGQGAYEQYF.

Only a few counts were recorded for this clonotype. The chain combines TRBV14 with TRBJ1-6; 9 nucleotides align to TRBD1. CDR3 length: 14 residues. V lost 4 bases to trimming and J lost 7 bases; unmatched junction nucleotides: 2. Looked up from germline, CDR1 is SGHDN and CDR2 is FVKESK. The DNA for the CDR3 is TGTGCCAGCAGCCTGACAGGGGGAAATTCACCCCTCCACTTT. Its translation is CASSLTGGNSPLHF.